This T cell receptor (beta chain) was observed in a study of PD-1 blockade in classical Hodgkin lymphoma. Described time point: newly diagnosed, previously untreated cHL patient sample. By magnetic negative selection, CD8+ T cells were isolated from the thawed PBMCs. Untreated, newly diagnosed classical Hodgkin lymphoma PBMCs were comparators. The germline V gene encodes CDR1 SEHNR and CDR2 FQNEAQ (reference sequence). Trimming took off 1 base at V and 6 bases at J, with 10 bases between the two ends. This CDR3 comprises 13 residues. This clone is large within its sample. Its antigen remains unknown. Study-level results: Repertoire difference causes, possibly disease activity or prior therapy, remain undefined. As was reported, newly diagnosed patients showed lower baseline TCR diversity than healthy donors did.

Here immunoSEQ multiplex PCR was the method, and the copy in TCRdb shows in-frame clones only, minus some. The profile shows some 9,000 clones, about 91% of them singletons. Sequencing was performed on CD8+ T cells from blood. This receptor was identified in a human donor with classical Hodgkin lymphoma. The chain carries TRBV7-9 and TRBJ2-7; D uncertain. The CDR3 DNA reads TGTGCCAGCAGCTTAGGGTGGCTCAGCGAGCAGTACTTC. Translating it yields CASSLGWLSEQYF.